The rows below give T cell receptor beta chains drawn from one sample of a study of T cell changes during pregnancy in multiple sclerosis. Repertoires were generated with immunoSEQ multiplex PCR, while TCRdb's copy carries only in-frame clones and drops some. The sample holds roughly 80,000 clones, about 90% seen once. Sequenced here: peripheral blood, sampled before pregnancy. The receptors here all came from a female donor with multiple sclerosis, enrolled in a pregnancy study. Each CDR3 is given with its conserved first and last residue. The D gene is left open where the match is weak.

d_gene	v_gene	j_gene	CDR3aa	CDR3nt
NA	TRBV15	TRBJ1-4	CATSPAEGIGEKLFF	TGTGCCACCAGCCCTGCGGAGGGGATCGGTGAAAAACTGTTTTTT
NA	TRBV19	TRBJ2-1	CASKEQGARGGAAEQFF	TGTGCCAGTAAGGAACAGGGGGCCCGCGGGGGGGCGGCTGAGCAGTTCTTC
TRBD1	TRBV5-1	TRBJ2-2	CASSLRQGESANTGELFF	TGCGCCAGCAGCTTGAGACAGGGGGAAAGTGCGAACACCGGGGAGCTGTTTTTT
TRBD1	TRBV7-9	TRBJ1-1	CASSSVGTGAMNTEAFF	TGTGCCAGCAGCTCCGTCGGGACAGGGGCCATGAACACTGAAGCTTTCTTT
TRBD2	TRBV25-1	TRBJ2-1	CASSERYSGGPYNEQFF	TGTGCCAGCAGTGAACGTTACAGCGGGGGGCCTTACAATGAGCAGTTCTTC
NA	TRBV14	TRBJ1-1	CASSQVFGGTEAFF	TGTGCCAGCAGCCAAGTATTCGGGGGCACTGAAGCTTTCTTT
TRBD1	TRBV6-1	TRBJ2-7	CASSEAAGTANYEQYF	TGTGCCAGCAGTGAAGCGGCCGGGACAGCGAACTACGAGCAGTACTTC
NA	TRBV15	TRBJ2-5	CATSSRGGRETQYF	TGTGCCACCAGCAGTAGGGGAGGACGGGAGACCCAGTACTTC
NA	TRBV10-3	TRBJ2-2	CAISEGLAATGELFF	TGTGCCATCAGTGAGGGTCTAGCCGCGACCGGGGAGCTGTTTTTT
NA	TRBV2	TRBJ1-2	CASSTGPTNYGYTF	TGTGCCAGCAGTACAGGACCCACTAACTATGGCTACACCTTC
NA	TRBV6-5	TRBJ1-1	CASSYAGEAFF	TGTGCCAGCAGTTACGCGGGTGAAGCTTTCTTT
TRBD1	TRBV6-1	TRBJ1-2	CASSAGQAQYGYTF	TGTGCCAGCAGTGCGGGACAGGCACAGTATGGCTACACCTTC
TRBD1	TRBV9	TRBJ2-6	CASSVAGDRGIGAGANVLTF	TGTGCCAGCAGCGTAGCTGGGGACAGGGGCATCGGGGCTGGGGCCAACGTCCTGACTTTC
TRBD2	TRBV10-2	TRBJ2-7	CASSDLLTSGGTSYEQYF	TGCGCCAGCAGTGATCTCCTGACTAGCGGGGGGACCTCCTACGAGCAGTACTTC
NA	TRBV2	TRBJ1-2	CASSESGDYGYTF	TGTGCCAGCAGTGAATCCGGAGACTATGGCTACACCTTC
TRBD1	TRBV19	TRBJ2-1	CASKPDRGDYNEQFF	TGTGCCAGTAAGCCGGACAGGGGTGACTACAATGAGCAGTTCTTC
NA	TRBV5-1	TRBJ1-1	CASSLTPGYGEAFF	TGCGCCAGCAGCTTAACTCCGGGATATGGTGAAGCTTTCTTT
NA	TRBV5-1	TRBJ1-1	CASSSSKTAVNTEAFF	TGCGCCAGCAGCTCGTCCAAGACAGCCGTCAACACTGAAGCTTTCTTT
NA	TRBV10-3	TRBJ1-5	CAISEGSGPNQPQHF	TGTGCCATCAGTGAAGGATCAGGGCCCAATCAGCCCCAGCATTTT
NA	TRBV7-2	TRBJ2-3	CASRRESSSTDTQYF	TGTGCCAGCAGGAGGGAATCTTCTAGCACAGATACGCAGTATTTT
TRBD2	TRBV6-4	TRBJ2-1	CASSVLAGGNEQFF	TGTGCCAGCAGTGTTCTAGCGGGGGGGAATGAGCAGTTCTTC
TRBD2	TRBV7-9	TRBJ2-1	CASSLTSGPYNEQFF	TGTGCCAGCAGCTTGACTAGCGGCCCCTACAATGAGCAGTTCTTC
NA	TRBV5-1	TRBJ1-1	CASSLTQTVNTEAFF	TGCGCCAGCAGCTTGACCCAAACAGTGAACACTGAAGCTTTCTTT
NA	TRBV6-1	TRBJ1-3	CAVGSIMRPGNTIYF	TGTGCCGTCGGAAGCATTATGAGGCCAGGAAACACCATATATTTT
TRBD1	TRBV18	TRBJ2-7	CASSPGTGLYEQYF	TGTGCCAGCTCACCAGGGACAGGCCTCTACGAGCAGTACTTC